This section outlines one T cell receptor beta chain sequence together with its context. Its antigen is as yet unknown. The data are from a study of cytomegalovirus exposure and HLA in healthy donors. The primer mix had 60 Vbeta and 13 Jbeta primers. Profiling relied on immunoSEQ multiplex PCR, and the TCRdb table lists in-frame clones only, not all of them. The table lists around 110,000 clones, around a tenth of them singletons. V lost 0 bases and J 7 bases, leaving 12 bases between the germline ends. From germline, CDR1 is SGHAT and CDR2 FQNNGV. The CDR3 spans 15 residues. Broader study findings: In a later analysis, a missense DCLRE1C variant was linked to TCR beta V- and J-gene trimming.

The origin of this receptor is a man aged 25 to 40 in good health and CMV-seronegative. The sequenced sample was PBMCs. This chain joins TRBV11-2 and TRBJ1-4; a weak D match, TRBD1 (5 bases). The CDR3 here is CASSLDGRVGEKLFF. The CDR3 coding sequence is TGTGCCAGCAGCTTAGATGGCAGGGTTGGTGAAAAACTGTTTTTT.